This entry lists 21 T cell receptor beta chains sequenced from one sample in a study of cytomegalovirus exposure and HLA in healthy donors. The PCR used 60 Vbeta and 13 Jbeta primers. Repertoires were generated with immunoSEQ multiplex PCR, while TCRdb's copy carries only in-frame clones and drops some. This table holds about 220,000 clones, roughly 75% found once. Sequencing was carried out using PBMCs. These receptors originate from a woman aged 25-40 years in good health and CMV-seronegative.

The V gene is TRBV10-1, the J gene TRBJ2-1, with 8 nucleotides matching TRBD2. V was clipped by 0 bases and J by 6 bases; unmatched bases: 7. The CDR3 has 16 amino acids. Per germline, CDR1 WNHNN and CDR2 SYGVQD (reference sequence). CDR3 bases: TGCGCCAGCAGTGAGTCGGCGGCGGGGGGCCCCAATGAGCAGTTCTTC. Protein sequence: CASSESAAGGPNEQFF.

Here the CDR3 reads CASSLGLAYNEQFF. DNA for the CDR3: TGTGCCAGCAGCTTAGGGCTAGCCTACAATGAGCAGTTCTTC. The chain joins TRBV7-9 to TRBJ2-1; D unclear. The CDR3 covers 14 residues. V dropped 1 base and J dropped 2 bases, with 6 bases sitting between them. From germline, CDR1 is SEHNR and CDR2 FQNEAQ (reference sequence).

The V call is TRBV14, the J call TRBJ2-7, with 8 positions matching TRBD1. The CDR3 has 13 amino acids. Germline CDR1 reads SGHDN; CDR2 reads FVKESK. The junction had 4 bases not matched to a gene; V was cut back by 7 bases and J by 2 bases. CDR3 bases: TGTGCCAGCAACCGACAGGGGACCTACGAGCAGTACTTC. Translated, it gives CASNRQGTYEQYF. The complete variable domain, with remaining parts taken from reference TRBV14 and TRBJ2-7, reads EAGVTQFPSHSVIEKGQTVTLRCDPISGHDNLYWYRRVMGKEIKFLLHFVKESKQDESGMPNNRFLAERTGGTYSTLKVQPAELEDSGVYFCASNRQGTYEQYFGPGTRLTVT.

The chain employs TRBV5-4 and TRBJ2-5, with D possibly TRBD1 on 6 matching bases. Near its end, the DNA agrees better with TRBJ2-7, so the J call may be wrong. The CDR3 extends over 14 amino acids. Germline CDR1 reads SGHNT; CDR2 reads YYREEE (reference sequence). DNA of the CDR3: TGTGCCAGCAACGAACAGGGTGCCCGCGACGAGCAGTACTTC. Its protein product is CASNEQGARDEQYF.

As DNA, the CDR3 is TGTGCCGCCCGGGAACAGTTAGGCTCCTACAATGAGCAGTTCTTC. It yields the protein CAAREQLGSYNEQFF. The genes are TRBV6-6 and TRBJ2-1, with D perhaps TRBD2 (5 bases). Germline-derived CDR1 and CDR2 are MNHNY and SVGAGI (reference sequence). The CDR3 is made up of 15 amino acids. The V end lost 11 bases, the J end lost 0 bases, and 17 bases lay between the germline ends.

CDR3: CASSQNNEQFF. The CDR3 nucleotides are TGTGCCAGTAGCCAAAACAATGAGCAGTTCTTC. The chain links TRBV19 to TRBJ2-1; D remains unclear. Germline V lookup: CDR1 LNHDA, CDR2 SQIVND (reference sequence). This CDR3 region has 11 residues. Trimming pared 6 bases from V and 5 bases from J, leaving 5 bases between.

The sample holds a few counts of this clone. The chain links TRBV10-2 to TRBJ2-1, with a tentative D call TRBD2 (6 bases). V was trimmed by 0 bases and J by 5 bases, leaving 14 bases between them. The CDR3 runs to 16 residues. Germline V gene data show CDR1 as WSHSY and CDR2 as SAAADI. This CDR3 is CASSESGGLRDNEQFF. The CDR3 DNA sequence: TGCGCCAGCAGTGAGTCGGGGGGACTGCGTGACAATGAGCAGTTCTTC.

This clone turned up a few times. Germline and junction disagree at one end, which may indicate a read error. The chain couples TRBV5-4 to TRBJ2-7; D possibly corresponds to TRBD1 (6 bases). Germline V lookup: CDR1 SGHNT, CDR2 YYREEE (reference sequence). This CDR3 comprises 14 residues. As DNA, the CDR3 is TGTGCCAGCAGCTTACGGGACAACCTCTACGCGCAGTACTTC. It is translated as CASSLRDNLYAQYF.

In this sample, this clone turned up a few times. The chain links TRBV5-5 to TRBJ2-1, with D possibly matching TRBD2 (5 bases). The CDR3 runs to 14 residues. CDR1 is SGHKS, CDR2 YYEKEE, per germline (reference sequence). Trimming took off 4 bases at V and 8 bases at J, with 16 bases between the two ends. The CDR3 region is CASSPGVLVDEQFF. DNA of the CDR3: TGTGCCAGCAGCCCTGGAGTACTAGTGGATGAGCAGTTCTTC.

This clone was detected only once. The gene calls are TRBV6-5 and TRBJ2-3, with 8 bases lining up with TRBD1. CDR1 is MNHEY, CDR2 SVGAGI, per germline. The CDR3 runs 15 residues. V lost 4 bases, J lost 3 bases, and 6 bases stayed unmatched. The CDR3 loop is CASSFRDRQTDTQYF. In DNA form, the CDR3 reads TGTGCCAGCAGTTTCCGGGACAGGCAGACAGATACGCAGTATTTT.

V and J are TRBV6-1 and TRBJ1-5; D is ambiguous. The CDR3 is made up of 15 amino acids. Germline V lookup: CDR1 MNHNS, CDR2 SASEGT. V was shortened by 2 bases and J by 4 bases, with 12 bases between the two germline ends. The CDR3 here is CASSEFVRTNQPQHF. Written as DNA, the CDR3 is TGTGCCAGCAGTGAATTTGTCAGAACAAATCAGCCCCAGCATTTT.

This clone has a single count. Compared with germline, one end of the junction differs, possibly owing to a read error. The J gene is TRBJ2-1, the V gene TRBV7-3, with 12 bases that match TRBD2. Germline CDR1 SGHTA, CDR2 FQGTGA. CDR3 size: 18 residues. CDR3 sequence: CAISRLAGGPRLYNEQFF. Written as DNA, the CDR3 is TGTGCCATCAGCCGCCTAGCGGGAGGGCCCCGCTTATACAATGAGCAGTTCTTC.

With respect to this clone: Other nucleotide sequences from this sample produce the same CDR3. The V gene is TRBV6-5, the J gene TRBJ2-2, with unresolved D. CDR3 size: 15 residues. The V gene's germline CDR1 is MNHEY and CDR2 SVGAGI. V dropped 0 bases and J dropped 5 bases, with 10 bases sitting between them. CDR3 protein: CASSYSSAGTGELFF. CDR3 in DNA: TGTGCCAGCAGTTACTCCAGCGCCGGGACCGGGGAGCTGTTTTTT.

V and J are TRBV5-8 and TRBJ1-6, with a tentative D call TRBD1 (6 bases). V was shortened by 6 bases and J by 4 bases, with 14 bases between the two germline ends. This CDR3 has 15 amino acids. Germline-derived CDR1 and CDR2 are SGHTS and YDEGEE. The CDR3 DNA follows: TGTGCCAGCACCGATGATAGGGGGTATAATTCACCCCTCCACTTT. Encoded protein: CASTDDRGYNSPLHF.

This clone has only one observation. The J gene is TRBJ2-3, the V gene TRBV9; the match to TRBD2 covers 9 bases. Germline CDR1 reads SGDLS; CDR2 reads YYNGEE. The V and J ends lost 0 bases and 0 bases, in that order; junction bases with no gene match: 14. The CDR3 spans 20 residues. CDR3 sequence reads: CASSVAPGGLAGSSTDTQYF. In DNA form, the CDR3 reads TGTGCCAGCAGCGTAGCCCCGGGCGGGCTAGCGGGATCTAGCACAGATACGCAGTATTTT.

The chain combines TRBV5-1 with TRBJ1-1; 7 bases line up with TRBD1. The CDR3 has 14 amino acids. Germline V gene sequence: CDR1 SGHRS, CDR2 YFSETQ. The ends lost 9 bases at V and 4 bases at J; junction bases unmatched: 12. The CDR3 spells CAIQTGSLATEAFF. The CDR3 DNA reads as TGCGCCATCCAGACAGGGTCTTTAGCCACTGAAGCTTTCTTT.

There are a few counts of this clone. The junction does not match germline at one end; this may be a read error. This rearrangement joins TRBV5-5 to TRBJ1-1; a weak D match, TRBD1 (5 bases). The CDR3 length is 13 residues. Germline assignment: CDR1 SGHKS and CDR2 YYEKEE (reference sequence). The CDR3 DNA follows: TGTGCCAGCAGCTTTGGGGGGAGCACTGGAGCTTTCTTT. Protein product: CASSFGGSTGAFF.

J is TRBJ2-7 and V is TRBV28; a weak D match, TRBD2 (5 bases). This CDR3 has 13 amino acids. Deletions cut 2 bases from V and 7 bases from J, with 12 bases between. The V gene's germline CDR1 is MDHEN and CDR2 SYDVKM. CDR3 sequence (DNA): TGTGCCAGCAGTTTACGGCTAGCTCGAGAGCAGTACTTC. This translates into CASSLRLAREQYF.

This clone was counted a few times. CDR3 in DNA: TGTGCCACCAGCAGAAACCGTCTGGGGGCCGCAAATGAAAAACTGTTTTTT. Translation gives CATSRNRLGAANEKLFF. The V gene is TRBV15, the J gene TRBJ1-4; a weak D match, TRBD1 (6 bases). The CDR3 extends over 17 amino acids. With 2 bases removed from V and 5 bases from J, the gap between germline ends came to 18 bases. Germline-derived CDR1 and CDR2 are LNHNV and YYDKDF (reference sequence).

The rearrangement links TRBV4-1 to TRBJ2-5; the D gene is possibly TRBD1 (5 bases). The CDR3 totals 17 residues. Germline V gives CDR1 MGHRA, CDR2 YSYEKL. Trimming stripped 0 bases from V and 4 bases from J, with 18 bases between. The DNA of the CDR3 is TGCGCCAGCAGCCAAGATTGGTATAGGGGATGGGGAGAGACCCAGTACTTC. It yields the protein CASSQDWYRGWGETQYF.

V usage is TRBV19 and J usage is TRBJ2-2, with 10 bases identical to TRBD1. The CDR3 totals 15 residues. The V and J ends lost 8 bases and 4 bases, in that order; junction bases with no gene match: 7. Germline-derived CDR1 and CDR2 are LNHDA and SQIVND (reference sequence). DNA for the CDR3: TGTGCCAGTGGCCCCTGGACAGGGGGCACCGGGGAGCTGTTTTTT. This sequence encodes CASGPWTGGTGELFF.